This T cell receptor (beta chain) was retrieved from a study of molecular identifiers for immune sequencing clone quantification. TCRdb analysed the PCR reads with MiXCR anew, one entry per CDR3 protein. The data show about 630,000 distinct CDR3 sequences, roughly 27% seen once. The V end lost 3 bases, the J end lost 0 bases, and 5 bases lay between the germline ends. CDR1 and CDR2 (germline): MDHEN, SYDVKM. The CDR3 totals 13 residues. This clonotype was found many times. The specimen was naive CD8+ T cells from blood, with Jurkat cell RNA spiked in. Subset noted: FACS-sorted CD8+CD4-CCR7+CD45RA+ naive T cells. The chain is built from TRBV28 and TRBJ1-1; D unclear. This TCR was recovered from a human donor in good health. Some libraries in this study had Jurkat cell RNA spiked in. The CDR3 is CASSFRLNTEAFF. CDR3 DNA sequence: TGTGCCAGCAGTTTTCGCCTGAACACTGAAGCTTTCTTT. The complete variable domain, with remaining parts taken from reference TRBV28 and TRBJ1-1, reads DVKVTQSSRYLVKRTGEKVFLECVQDMDHENMFWYRQDPGLGLRLIYFSYDVKMKEKGDIPEGYSVSREKKERFSLILESASTNQTSMYLCASSFRLNTEAFFGQGTRLTVV.